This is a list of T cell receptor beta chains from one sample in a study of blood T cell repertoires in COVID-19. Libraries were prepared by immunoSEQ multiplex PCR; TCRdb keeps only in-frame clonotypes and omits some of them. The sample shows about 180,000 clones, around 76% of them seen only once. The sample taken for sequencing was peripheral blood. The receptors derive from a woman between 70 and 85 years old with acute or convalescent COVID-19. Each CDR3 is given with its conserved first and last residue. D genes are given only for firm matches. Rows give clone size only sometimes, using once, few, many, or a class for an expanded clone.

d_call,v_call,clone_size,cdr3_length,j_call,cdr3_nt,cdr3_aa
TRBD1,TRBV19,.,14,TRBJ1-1,TGTGCCAGTAGTATTAGGACAGGGAACACTGAAGCTTTCTTT,CASSIRTGNTEAFF
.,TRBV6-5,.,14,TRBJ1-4,TGTGCCAGCAGTTACGGCTTAACTAATGAAAAACTGTTTTTT,CASSYGLTNEKLFF
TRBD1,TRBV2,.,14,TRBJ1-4,TGTGCCAGCAGTCCAGGGGGCTCCAATGAAAAACTGTTTTTT,CASSPGGSNEKLFF
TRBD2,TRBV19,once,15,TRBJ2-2,TGTGCCAGTAGCCGACTAGCCCGTAACACCGGGGAGCTGTTTTTT,CASSRLARNTGELFF
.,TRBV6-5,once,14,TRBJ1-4,TGTGCCAGCAAAAAACAGGGTGTCGATGAAAAACTGTTTTTT,CASKKQGVDEKLFF
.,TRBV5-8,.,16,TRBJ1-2,TGTGCCAGCAGCTTGCGCACCTTTAAGAGGGACTATGGCTACACCTTC,CASSLRTFKRDYGYTF
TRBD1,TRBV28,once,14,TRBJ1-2,TGTGCCAGCAGTTTAGGACAGGATAACTATGGCTACACCTTC,CASSLGQDNYGYTF
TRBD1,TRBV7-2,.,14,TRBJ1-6,TGTGCCAGCAGCTTCGGACAGGGTAGTTCACCCCTCCACTTT,CASSFGQGSSPLHF
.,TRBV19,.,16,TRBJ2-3,TGTGCCAGTAGTATTGGGCTAGCGTCTAGCACAGATACGCAGTATTTT,CASSIGLASSTDTQYF
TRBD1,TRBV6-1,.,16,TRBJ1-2,TGTGCCAGCAGTGAAAGTTTGGACAGGGACCACTATGGCTACACCTTC,CASSESLDRDHYGYTF
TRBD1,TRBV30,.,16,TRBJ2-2,TGTGCCTGGAGTGCCCCAAGGTCAGGGGGCGGCGGGGAGCTGTTTTTT,CAWSAPRSGGGGELFF
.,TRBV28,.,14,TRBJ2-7,TGTGCCAGCAGTTTACCGCCCGCCGGGTACGAGCAGTACTTC,CASSLPPAGYEQYF
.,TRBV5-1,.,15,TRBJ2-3,TGCGCCAGCAGCCCCAGGACTGGCTCAGGAGATACGCAGTATTTT,CASSPRTGSGDTQYF
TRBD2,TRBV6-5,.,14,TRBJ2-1,TGTGCCAGCAACCCTCGAGCGGGGTCGGATGAGCAGTTCTTC,CASNPRAGSDEQFF
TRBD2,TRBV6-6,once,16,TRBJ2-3,TGTGCCAGCGAATTCCGGACTAGCGGGGGCGTAGATACGCAGTATTTT,CASEFRTSGGVDTQYF
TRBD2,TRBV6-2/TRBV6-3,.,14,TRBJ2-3,TGTGCCAGCAGTTATAATCGGGGGGCAGATACGCAGTATTTT,CASSYNRGADTQYF
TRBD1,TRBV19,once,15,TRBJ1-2,TGTGCCAGTAGTATTGACAGGGGGCAAGTCTATGGCTACACCTTC,CASSIDRGQVYGYTF
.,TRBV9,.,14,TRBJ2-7,TGTGCCAGCAGCGAAGCTGGGACTTCCTACGAGCAGTACTTC,CASSEAGTSYEQYF
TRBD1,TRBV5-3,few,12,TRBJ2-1,TGTGCCAGAAGCTCCACCGGGACAGCCTCCTTCTTC,CARSSTGTASFF
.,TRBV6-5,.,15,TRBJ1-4,TGTGCCAGCAGCACCGGGGGGATCCGGGGTGAAAAACTGTTTTTT,CASSTGGIRGEKLFF
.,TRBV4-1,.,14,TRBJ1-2,TGCGCCAGCAGCCAAGACGGGTTTAACTATGGCTACACCTTC,CASSQDGFNYGYTF